Included here is one T cell receptor beta chain sequence, with context. Its antigen is not known. Produced via immunoSEQ multiplex PCR; TCRdb's table is partial and in-frame only. This sample has 75,000 to 95,000 clones, with 75% to 90% found just once. The sample comes from a study of OX40 agonist ivuxolimab in advanced cancers. Study-level information: Patients were dosed with the agonistic anti-OX40 (CD134) antibody ivuxolimab. General study findings and limits: On average, CD8+ T cells had more expanded clones than CD4+. At 0.1 to 3.0 mg/kg and by week 6, CD4+ and CD8+ T cells in the blood had expanded clonally. The specificity for antigen of the expanded peripheral T cells was not determined.

Between the trimmed V and J ends, which lost 3 bases and 1 base, there was a span of 13 bases. Germline lookup yields CDR1 SGHNT and CDR2 YYREEE (reference sequence). The CDR3 runs 15 residues. The rearrangement uses TRBV5-4 and TRBJ1-2, with D possibly matching TRBD1 (5 bases). The specimen was CD4+ or CD8+ T cells sorted from blood, collected in a trial of the OX40 agonist ivuxolimab. This sequence originates from an adult with an advanced solid tumor such as melanoma, head and neck, liver or kidney cancer. Here the CDR3 reads CASSWMPGLNYGYTF. As DNA, the CDR3 is TGTGCCAGCAGCTGGATGCCGGGACTTAACTATGGCTACACCTTC.